This T cell receptor (beta chain) was found in a study of shared clonotypes between healthy human individuals. V was cut by 5 bases and J by 4 bases, with 8 bases left in between. Germline lookup yields CDR1 SEHNR and CDR2 FQNEAQ (reference sequence). CDR3 length equals 12 residues. Broader study findings: Large sequencing depth failed to make sorted-subset sequencing complete, rarefaction showed. Estimated richness values were generally larger in naive subsets than in memory subsets.

Per the study methods: ImmunoSEQ sequences covered only the junction and lacked quality scores; filtering therefore differed. Some clones are missing from TCRdb's copy, which holds only in-frame ones; the method was immunoSEQ multiplex PCR. From that table come the V and J calls and clone size; the DNA was used to work out D and trimming. The table has millions of clones, roughly 95% seen once. Splitting of CD4+ cells produced CD45RA+ naive and CD45RA-negative memory subsets. On this clone: Its antigen is undetermined. Distinct nucleotide sequences in the sample also encode this CDR3.

Sequenced material: naive CD4+ T cells sorted from blood. Subset denoted: CD45RA+ positively selected. This clonotype originated in a young man in good health. The rearrangement links TRBV7-9 to TRBJ2-5; D unresolved. The CDR3 DNA sequence: TGTGCCAGCAGCCTGGTTTTAGAGACCCAGTACTTC. Amino acids: CASSLVLETQYF.